Listed below are T cell receptor beta chains from one sample, sequenced in a study of cytomegalovirus exposure and HLA in healthy donors. This table comes from immunoSEQ multiplex PCR, and its TCRdb copy is limited to in-frame clones, with some not included. The sample has roughly 100,000 clones, roughly four fifths seen once. The sequenced sample was PBMCs. The source of these receptors is a female donor in good health and CMV-seropositive. CDR3s include the opening cysteine and the closing phenylalanine or tryptophan. The order of the fields is J gene, clone size, D gene, V gene, CDR3 protein, CDR3 DNA. D genes are given only for firm matches. Only part of the rows carry a size: once, few, many, or a class if the clone is expanded.

J: TRBJ2-2; size: -; D: -; V: TRBV5-1; CDR3: CASSGVTGYGTGELFF; DNA: TGCGCCAGCAGCGGGGTAACAGGGTATGGCACCGGGGAGCTGTTTTTT
J: TRBJ2-7; size: -; D: -; V: TRBV7-6; CDR3: CASSLGSGLGGEQYF; DNA: TGTGCCAGCAGCTTAGGATCAGGGCTTGGAGGGGAGCAGTACTTC
J: TRBJ2-7; size: -; D: TRBD2; V: TRBV11-3; CDR3: CASSRGGLAGEQYF; DNA: TGTGCCAGCAGCAGAGGGGGACTAGCGGGCGAGCAGTACTTC
J: TRBJ1-1; size: once; D: TRBD1; V: TRBV5-1; CDR3: CASSLVGTGNTEAFF; DNA: TGCGCCAGCAGCTTGGTGGGGACAGGGAACACTGAAGCTTTCTTT
J: TRBJ2-1; size: -; D: -; V: TRBV15; CDR3: CATSRDSGGLNEQFF; DNA: TGTGCCACCAGCAGAGATTCGGGCGGACTAAATGAGCAGTTCTTC
J: TRBJ2-1; size: few; D: -; V: TRBV5-1; CDR3: CASSLDDRNNEQFF; DNA: TGCGCCAGCAGCTTGGATGACAGAAACAATGAGCAGTTCTTC
J: TRBJ1-1; size: -; D: TRBD1; V: TRBV5-1; CDR3: CASSLSQGVASTEAFF; DNA: TGCGCCAGCAGCTTAAGTCAGGGGGTGGCCTCCACTGAAGCTTTCTTT
J: TRBJ2-1; size: -; D: TRBD1; V: TRBV12-5; CDR3: CASGLGDRPYNEQFF; DNA: TGTGCTAGTGGTTTGGGGGACAGACCCTACAATGAGCAGTTCTTC
J: TRBJ2-1; size: few; D: TRBD2; V: TRBV29-1; CDR3: CSSITPTSAWYNEQFF; DNA: TGCAGCTCAATTACCCCCACTAGCGCCTGGTACAATGAGCAGTTCTTC
J: TRBJ2-3; size: -; D: TRBD2; V: TRBV28; CDR3: CASGRPSGAGDTQYF; DNA: TGTGCCAGCGGTCGTCCTAGCGGGGCGGGGGATACGCAGTATTTT
J: TRBJ2-3; size: -; D: TRBD1; V: TRBV7-9; CDR3: CASSGQGSTTDTQYF; DNA: TGTGCCAGCAGCGGACAGGGTTCGACCACAGATACGCAGTATTTT
J: TRBJ1-2; size: -; D: TRBD1; V: TRBV11-2; CDR3: CASSPRQGGGYGYTF; DNA: TGTGCCAGCAGCCCAAGACAGGGAGGCGGCTATGGCTACACCTTC
J: TRBJ1-1; size: few; D: -; V: TRBV7-3; CDR3: CASSLRPGTEAFF; DNA: TGTGCCAGCAGCTTGCGACCGGGCACTGAAGCTTTCTTT
J: TRBJ2-5; size: -; D: -; V: TRBV19; CDR3: CASSPPSETQYF; DNA: TGTGCCAGTTCTCCTCCCTCGGAGACCCAGTACTTC
J: TRBJ1-4; size: -; D: TRBD1; V: TRBV6-6; CDR3: CASSYPGTGNEKLFF; DNA: TGTGCCAGCAGTTACCCCGGGACAGGGAATGAAAAACTGTTTTTT
J: TRBJ2-1; size: -; D: TRBD1; V: TRBV6-1; CDR3: CASSDANRGNPYNEQFF; DNA: TGTGCCAGCAGTGACGCGAACAGGGGAAACCCCTACAATGAGCAGTTCTTC
J: TRBJ2-1; size: -; D: TRBD2; V: TRBV9; CDR3: CASSGLAGETYNEQFF; DNA: TGTGCCAGCAGTGGACTAGCGGGAGAAACGTATAATGAGCAGTTCTTC
J: TRBJ1-4; size: -; D: TRBD1; V: TRBV30; CDR3: CAWSVTGFLEKLFF; DNA: TGTGCCTGGAGTGTGACAGGGTTTCTTGAAAAACTGTTTTTT
J: TRBJ2-7; size: -; D: TRBD2; V: TRBV19; CDR3: CASNAGGDYEQYF; DNA: TGTGCCAGTAATGCGGGAGGGGACTACGAGCAGTACTTC
J: TRBJ2-5; size: once; D: TRBD2; V: TRBV27; CDR3: CASSSLAGGVQETQYF; DNA: TGTGCCAGCAGTTCCTTAGCGGGGGGGGTACAAGAGACCCAGTACTTC
J: TRBJ2-7; size: -; D: TRBD1; V: TRBV29-1; CDR3: CSVEDVDRINSYEQYF; DNA: TGCAGCGTTGAAGATGTGGACAGGATAAACTCCTACGAGCAGTACTTC
J: TRBJ2-1; size: -; D: TRBD2; V: TRBV2; CDR3: CASSAISGGAEDEQFF; DNA: TGTGCCAGCAGCGCCATCAGCGGGGGGGCCGAGGATGAGCAGTTCTTC
J: TRBJ1-2; size: -; D: TRBD1; V: TRBV5-4; CDR3: CASSPGQGEGYGYTF; DNA: TGTGCCAGCAGCCCTGGACAGGGGGAGGGCTATGGCTACACCTTC
J: TRBJ1-4; size: -; D: -; V: TRBV25-1; CDR3: CASSDLTNEKLFF; DNA: TGTGCCAGCAGTGATCTGACTAATGAAAAACTGTTTTTT
J: TRBJ2-5; size: -; D: TRBD1; V: TRBV11-2; CDR3: CASSRIATGGLKTQYF; DNA: TGTGCCAGCAGCCGAATCGCGACAGGGGGTCTCAAGACCCAGTACTTC
J: TRBJ2-5; size: once; D: -; V: TRBV12-5; CDR3: CASASGQRQETQYF; DNA: TGTGCTAGTGCAAGTGGACAGAGACAAGAGACCCAGTACTTC
J: TRBJ1-1; size: once; D: -; V: TRBV2; CDR3: CASSDTRTEAFF; DNA: TGTGCCAGCAGTGACACTCGTACTGAAGCTTTCTTT
J: TRBJ2-7; size: -; D: TRBD2; V: TRBV27; CDR3: CASSPRTSGTYEQYF; DNA: TGTGCCAGCAGTCCAAGGACTAGCGGGACCTACGAGCAGTACTTC
J: TRBJ1-2; size: -; D: TRBD1; V: TRBV19; CDR3: CASSIRDREYGYTF; DNA: TGTGCCAGTAGTATTCGGGACAGGGAATATGGCTACACCTTC
J: TRBJ1-1; size: -; D: -; V: TRBV5-1; CDR3: CASSFLQGTVNTEAFF; DNA: TGCGCCAGCAGCTTCCTACAGGGAACAGTGAACACTGAAGCTTTCTTT
J: TRBJ2-1; size: once; D: TRBD2; V: TRBV29-1; CDR3: CSVESGGGGNEQFF; DNA: TGCAGCGTTGAAAGTGGCGGGGGGGGTAATGAGCAGTTCTTC
J: TRBJ2-1; size: once; D: -; V: TRBV21-1; CDR3: CASSSQFF; DNA: TGTGCCAGCAGCTCTCAGTTCTTC
J: TRBJ2-7; size: few; D: -; V: TRBV19; CDR3: CASSTQVTYEQYF; DNA: TGTGCCAGTAGCACACAGGTAACCTACGAGCAGTACTTC
J: TRBJ2-1; size: once; D: -; V: TRBV27; CDR3: CASSPRQGSYNEQFF; DNA: TGTGCCAGCAGTCCCCGGCAGGGCTCCTACAATGAGCAGTTCTTC
J: TRBJ2-5; size: -; D: TRBD1; V: TRBV2; CDR3: CASILTMGDRGRETQYF; DNA: TGTGCCAGCATACTCACCATGGGGGACAGGGGGCGGGAGACCCAGTACTTC
J: TRBJ1-1; size: -; D: -; V: TRBV27; CDR3: CASSFRGGGGTEAFF; DNA: TGTGCCAGCAGTTTCCGTGGGGGGGGCGGGACTGAAGCTTTCTTT
J: TRBJ2-3; size: -; D: TRBD2; V: TRBV5-1; CDR3: CASSLVRLAVTDTQYF; DNA: TGCGCCAGCAGCTTGGTCCGGCTAGCGGTCACAGATACGCAGTATTTT
J: TRBJ2-2; size: -; D: -; V: TRBV9; CDR3: CASSVDGVTGELFF; DNA: TGTGCCAGCAGCGTAGACGGAGTCACCGGGGAGCTGTTTTTT
J: TRBJ1-4; size: -; D: -; V: TRBV7-9; CDR3: CASSLLGGGHEKLFF; DNA: TGTGCCAGCAGCTTACTAGGGGGGGGCCATGAAAAACTGTTTTTT
J: TRBJ2-7; size: -; D: -; V: TRBV30; CDR3: CAWNLAANEQYF; DNA: TGTGCCTGGAACCTAGCTGCCAACGAGCAGTACTTC
J: TRBJ1-4; size: few; D: -; V: TRBV25-1; CDR3: CASSVGAVSEKLFF; DNA: TGTGCCAGCAGTGTCGGCGCGGTCTCTGAAAAACTGTTTTTT
J: TRBJ2-7; size: -; D: TRBD1; V: TRBV6-5; CDR3: CASSSQQGAHEQYF; DNA: TGTGCCAGCAGTTCGCAACAGGGGGCCCACGAGCAGTACTTC
J: TRBJ1-4; size: -; D: -; V: TRBV7-2; CDR3: CASSTGARNNEKLFF; DNA: TGTGCCAGCAGTACAGGAGCCAGAAACAATGAAAAACTGTTTTTT
J: TRBJ1-1; size: -; D: -; V: TRBV2; CDR3: CASSEGGPEEAFF; DNA: TGTGCCAGCAGTGAAGGGGGGCCGGAAGAAGCTTTCTTT
J: TRBJ2-7; size: -; D: TRBD2; V: TRBV7-9; CDR3: CASSSWKGGVHEQYF; DNA: TGTGCCAGCAGCTCATGGAAGGGAGGGGTCCACGAGCAGTACTTC
J: TRBJ2-3; size: -; D: TRBD2; V: TRBV5-5; CDR3: CASSLRVAGRGTDTQYF; DNA: TGTGCCAGCAGCTTGAGGGTAGCGGGGCGCGGCACAGATACGCAGTATTTT